The next 30 T cell receptor beta chains were all read from a single sample in a study of cytomegalovirus exposure and HLA in healthy donors. Method: immunoSEQ multiplex PCR; TCRdb's copy keeps in-frame clones and lacks some. The repertoire holds under 200,000 clones, with more than 80% as singletons. The material sequenced was PBMCs. All receptors come from a young man in good health and CMV-seropositive.

This chain uses TRBV30 with TRBJ2-7; TRBD1 matches at 11 bases. Trimming took 0 bases from V and 7 from J; bases not matched to a gene: 5. The CDR3 has 14 residues. Germline V gene sequence: CDR1 GTSNPN, CDR2 SVGIG (reference sequence). CDR3 sequence (DNA): TGTGCCTGGAGTGTAGGGACAGGGGGTTATGAGCAGTACTTC. It is translated as CAWSVGTGGYEQYF.

The chain employs TRBV9 and TRBJ2-7; TRBD1 matches 8 bases. CDR1 is SGDLS, CDR2 YYNGEE, per germline. The ends lost 4 bases at V and 7 bases at J; junction bases unmatched: 10. The CDR3 spans 14 residues. Written as DNA, the CDR3 is TGTGCCAGCAGCCCACAGGACAGGGTGAGTGAGCAGTACTTC. Its translation: CASSPQDRVSEQYF.

This chain links TRBV6-5 with TRBJ1-1; D perhaps matches TRBD1 (6 bases). This CDR3 has 13 amino acids. V was pared by 10 bases and J by 0 bases, with 12 bases between. Per the germline V gene, CDR1 is MNHEY and CDR2 is SVGAGI. CDR3 sequence: CATFGTLNTEAFF. CDR3 coding DNA: TGTGCCACCTTCGGGACATTGAACACTGAAGCTTTCTTT.

The chain joins TRBV19 to TRBJ2-5; TRBD1 matches at 8 bases. CDR3 length equals 14 residues. V shed 9 bases and J 2 bases; nucleotides not matched to a gene: 8. CDR1 LNHDA and CDR2 SQIVND come from the germline V gene (reference sequence). CDR3 sequence: CASTGGGWQETQYF. CDR3 DNA: TGTGCCAGCACAGGGGGAGGTTGGCAAGAGACCCAGTACTTC. Full variable domain (outside the CDR3, taken from reference TRBV19 and TRBJ2-5): DGGITQSPKYLFRKEGQNVTLSCEQNLNHDAMYWYRQDPGQGLRLIYYSQIVNDFQKGDIAEGYSVSREKKESFPLTVTSAQKNPTAFYLCASTGGGWQETQYFGPGTRLLVL.

The J gene is TRBJ2-1, the V gene TRBV9; 11 nucleotides match TRBD2. Trimming took 4 bases from V and 1 from J; bases not matched to a gene: 7. There are 17 residues in the CDR3. Germline V gene data show CDR1 as SGDLS and CDR2 as YYNGEE. CDR3 sequence: CASSLRVAGGSYNEQFF. The DNA of the CDR3 is TGTGCCAGCAGCCTTAGGGTAGCGGGAGGGTCCTACAATGAGCAGTTCTTC.

This rearrangement joins TRBV6-6 to TRBJ1-5, with TRBD1 matching over 8 bases. After removal of 6 bases from V and 1 base from J, the junction contained 5 bases not matched to a gene. This CDR3 is built from 15 residues. The germline V gene encodes CDR1 MNHNY and CDR2 SVGAGI (reference sequence). CDR3 sequence: CASSQDRGSNQPQHF. The CDR3 DNA is TGTGCCAGCAGCCAAGACAGGGGAAGCAATCAGCCCCAGCATTTT.

On this clone: A read error may account for a junction end that differs from germline. The sample carries other DNA sequences with the same CDR3. The chain employs TRBV30 and TRBJ1-1; D may be TRBD1 (6 bases). The CDR3 spans 13 residues. Germline lookup yields CDR1 GTSNPN and CDR2 SVGIG (reference sequence). CDR3 DNA: TGCGCCTGGAGGACAGATATTGGCACTGAAGCTTTCTTT. Its translation: CAWRTDIGTEAFF.

The V gene is TRBV13, the J gene TRBJ1-2, with D maybe TRBD1 (6 bases). Germline loops: CDR1 PRHDT, CDR2 FYEKMQ (reference sequence). CDR3 length equals 13 residues. Trimming pared 5 bases from V and 6 bases from J, leaving 13 bases between. The CDR3 spells CASSHEGGNGYTF. In nucleotides, the CDR3 is TGTGCCAGCAGCCACGAAGGGGGAAATGGCTACACCTTC. The full variable domain, in which reference TRBV13 and TRBJ1-2 provide the parts outside the CDR3, is AAGVIQSPRHLIKEKRETATLKCYPIPRHDTVYWYQQGPGQDPQFLISFYEKMQSDKGSIPDRFSAQQFSDYHSELNMSSLELGDSALYFCASSHEGGNGYTFGSGTRLTVV.

The chain has TRBV29-1 and TRBJ1-4; weak D call: TRBD1 (5 bases). Trimming took 4 bases from V and 7 from J, leaving 10 bases between them. The CDR3 loop spans 12 amino acids. The germline V gene encodes CDR1 SQVTM and CDR2 ANQGSEA. CDR3 sequence reads: CSVGRRGEKLFF. The DNA for the CDR3 is TGCAGCGTTGGACGTAGGGGTGAAAAACTGTTTTTT.

The chain combines TRBV7-2 with TRBJ2-5, with D hard to call. The V and J ends lost 2 bases and 2 bases respectively, with 12 bases between them. This CDR3 is built from 15 residues. The germline V gene encodes CDR1 SGHTA and CDR2 FQGNSA. CDR3: CASSLPAGRQETQYF. The CDR3 bases are TGTGCCAGCAGCTTACCGGCAGGCCGGCAAGAGACCCAGTACTTC.

This clone was observed once. This sequence joins TRBV7-9 and TRBJ1-1; D is unresolved. Germline lookup yields CDR1 SEHNR and CDR2 FQNEAQ (reference sequence). The V end lost 5 bases, the J end lost 1 base, and 8 bases lay between the germline ends. The CDR3 covers 13 residues. The CDR3 coding sequence is TGTGCCAGCAGCCGCCCAGGGAACACTGAAGCTTTCTTT. This codes for CASSRPGNTEAFF.

This clone was seen more than once but under ten times. This chain links TRBV29-1 with TRBJ2-4; 9 bases agree with TRBD1. This CDR3 contains 11 residues. CDR1 is SQVTM, CDR2 ANQGSEA, per germline. V was pared by 2 bases and J by 14 bases, with 4 bases of the junction left unmatched. CDR3 region: CSVESTGGEYF. The CDR3 DNA reads TGCAGCGTTGAATCCACAGGGGGCGAGTACTTC.

This chain uses TRBV5-1 with TRBJ2-3; 14 nucleotides agree with TRBD2. This CDR3 region has 16 residues. V dropped 4 bases and J dropped 2; count of bases not matched to a gene: 3. Germline V gene sequence: CDR1 SGHRS, CDR2 YFSETQ. CDR3: CASSGGLAGDTDTQYF. CDR3 DNA: TGCGCCAGCAGCGGGGGACTAGCGGGAGACACAGATACGCAGTATTTT.

The chain recombines TRBV29-1 with TRBJ2-1; 8 bases agree with TRBD2. This CDR3 has 15 amino acids. Germline CDR1 is SQVTM and CDR2 is ANQGSEA. CDR3 amino acids: CSGSAGGASYNEQFF. The CDR3 DNA sequence: TGCAGTGGGTCCGCCGGGGGGGCGTCCTACAATGAGCAGTTCTTC.

The chain carries TRBV30 and TRBJ1-4; D is uncertain. The V and J ends lost 8 bases and 5 bases respectively, with 15 bases between them. Germline CDR1 reads GTSNPN; CDR2 reads SVGIG (reference sequence). CDR3 length equals 13 residues. This CDR3 reads CAGGGRPNEKLFF. The CDR3 DNA reads TGTGCCGGAGGCGGGCGCCCCAATGAAAAACTGTTTTTT.

The genes are TRBV5-6 and TRBJ1-1, with D unresolved. Germline V gene sequence: CDR1 SGHDT, CDR2 YYEEEE. This CDR3 comprises 15 residues. The V gene lost 0 bases and the J gene lost 1 base, with 10 bases spanning the gap. The CDR3: CASSLVARQNTEAFF. Here the CDR3 DNA reads TGTGCCAGCAGCTTGGTGGCCAGGCAGAACACTGAAGCTTTCTTT.

This rearrangement joins TRBV2 to TRBJ2-3; 8 positions agree with TRBD2. The CDR3 runs 11 residues. CDR1 SNHLY and CDR2 FYNNEI come from the germline V gene. In nucleotides, the CDR3 is TGTAATAGCGGGGCCGCAGATACGCAGTATTTT. It translates to CNSGAADTQYF.

This clone was picked up one time. The chain joins TRBV29-1 to TRBJ2-7, with a weak D call TRBD1 (6 bases). The CDR3 loop spans 12 amino acids. Per germline, CDR1 SQVTM and CDR2 ANQGSEA. With 6 bases removed from V and 6 bases from J, the gap between germline ends came to 15 bases. CDR3 loop: CSVGTRKGEQYF. CDR3 DNA sequence: TGCAGCGTCGGGACAAGAAAGGGCGAGCAGTACTTC.

The CDR3 region is CASDAGAGGELFF. The CDR3 region has the DNA TGTGCCTCGGACGCAGGGGCTGGCGGGGAGCTGTTTTTT. V is TRBV30 and J is TRBJ2-2, with D tentatively TRBD1 (6 bases). CDR3 length equals 13 residues. V lost 7 bases to trimming and J lost 7 bases, with 16 bases between them. The germline V gene encodes CDR1 GTSNPN and CDR2 SVGIG (reference sequence).

The chain has TRBV7-3 and TRBJ2-3; 7 bases align to TRBD2. Germline V gene lookup returns CDR1 SGHTA and CDR2 FQGTGA. There are 15 residues in the CDR3. V gave up 0 bases and J gave up 4 bases; unmatched junction bases: 4. CDR3 bases: TGTGCCAGCAGCTTAACGGCGGGAGCAGCAGATACGCAGTATTTT. Its translation: CASSLTAGAADTQYF. Full variable domain (remainder filled in from reference TRBV7-3 and TRBJ2-3): GAGVSQTPSNKVTEKGKYVELRCDPISGHTALYWYRQSLGQGPEFLIYFQGTGAADDSGLPNDRFFAVRPEGSVSTLKIQRTERGDSAVYLCASSLTAGAADTQYFGPGTRLTVL.

About this clone itself: This sample also contains other DNA sequences that code for the same CDR3. The chain joins TRBV5-1 to TRBJ1-5, with a weak D call TRBD1 (5 bases). Germline CDR1 SGHRS, CDR2 YFSETQ. The CDR3 has 15 amino acids. Trimming cost V 0 bases and J 3 bases, with 10 bases left between them. The CDR3 DNA reads as TGCGCCAGCAGCTTGGACCCGGGGGACAATCAGCCCCAGCATTTT. Protein product: CASSLDPGDNQPQHF.

The rearrangement joins TRBV9 to TRBJ2-2, with D possibly being TRBD2 (6 bases). V was clipped by 3 bases and J by 1 base, with 13 bases between them. The CDR3 runs 16 residues. The germline V gene encodes CDR1 SGDLS and CDR2 YYNGEE. The CDR3 DNA is TGTGCCAGCAGCGCCTCGGGCGGGGTGAACACCGGGGAGCTGTTTTTT. Translating it yields CASSASGGVNTGELFF.

This clone was seen a few times. The V gene is TRBV11-2, the J gene TRBJ2-7; 8 bases are shared with TRBD2. The CDR3 totals 14 residues. Per germline, CDR1 SGHAT and CDR2 FQNNGV. V was clipped by 0 bases and J by 6 bases; unmatched bases: 4. CDR3 protein: CASSLDPGRAEQYF. CDR3 in DNA: TGTGCCAGCAGCTTAGACCCCGGGAGGGCCGAGCAGTACTTC. The variable domain in full, with the rest retrieved from reference TRBV11-2 and TRBJ2-7, is EAGVAQSPRYKIIEKRQSVAFWCNPISGHATLYWYQQILGQGPKLLIQFQNNGVVDDSQLPKDRFSAERLKGVDSTLKIQPAKLEDSAVYLCASSLDPGRAEQYFGPGTRLTVT.

The V and J genes are TRBV5-3 and TRBJ2-1; 7 positions match TRBD2. TRBV5-3 is assigned to the ORF class and has an uncertain function. V shed 4 bases and J 6 bases; nucleotides not matched to a gene: 4. The CDR3 is 13 amino acids. The CDR3 DNA is TGTGCCAGAAGCCTCGCTAGCGGCAATGAGCAGTTCTTC. Translation: CARSLASGNEQFF.

This chain links TRBV2 with TRBJ2-7; 9 bases map to TRBD2. Looked up from germline, CDR1 is SNHLY and CDR2 is FYNNEI. The CDR3 is made up of 14 amino acids. V shed 6 bases, J shed 5 bases, and the junction held 8 bases outside the gene matches. The CDR3 DNA follows: TGTGCCAGCAGCCTCCTTAGCGGGAGCAACGAGCAGTACTTC. This encodes CASSLLSGSNEQYF.

In its sample, this clone was seen once. This chain links TRBV27 with TRBJ2-5; 12 bases fit TRBD2. The J segment lost 4 bases and the V segment lost 5 bases, leaving 11 bases of the junction unmatched. CDR1 and CDR2 (germline): MNHEY, SMNVEV (reference sequence). The length of the CDR3 is 17 residues. CDR3 sequence reads: CASSPSWASGRGETQYF. The CDR3 bases are TGTGCCAGCAGTCCATCCTGGGCTAGCGGGAGGGGAGAGACCCAGTACTTC.

V usage is TRBV7-2 and J usage is TRBJ1-5; 9 positions agree with TRBD1. The CDR3 covers 14 residues. The V gene end was trimmed by 5 bases and the J gene end by 7 bases; junction bases not matched to a gene: 6. Germline V gene sequence: CDR1 SGHTA, CDR2 FQGNSA. CDR3 sequence reads: CASSPGTGTQPQHF. In nucleotides, the CDR3 is TGTGCCAGCAGCCCTGGGACAGGGACCCAGCCCCAGCATTTT.

As for this clone: Being one base from a much bigger clone, this may be a read error. The same CDR3 is also encoded by other DNA sequences in this sample. This chain links TRBV10-3 with TRBJ2-7; TRBD1 matches at 7 bases. Per the germline V gene, CDR1 is ENHRY and CDR2 is SYGVKD. V lost 6 bases to trimming and J lost 3 bases; unmatched junction nucleotides: 2. CDR3 length: 12 amino acids. The CDR3 loop reads CAISGTDYEQYF. The CDR3 nucleotides are TGTGCCATCAGCGGGACAGACTACGAGCAGTACTTC.

The chain joins TRBV27 to TRBJ2-1; a possible D gene is TRBD1 (7 bases). This CDR3 is 12 amino acids long. The V gene's germline CDR1 is MNHEY and CDR2 SMNVEV (reference sequence). V lost 5 bases, J lost 11 bases, and 13 bases lay in between. The chain's CDR3 is CASSNRGGQQFF. The CDR3 coding sequence is TGTGCCAGCAGTAACAGGGGAGGTCAGCAGTTCTTC.

In its sample, this clone was seen once. The chain employs TRBV9 and TRBJ2-1; D possibly corresponds to TRBD2 (6 bases). Deletions cut 4 bases from V and 9 bases from J, with 23 bases between. The germline gives CDR1 SGDLS, CDR2 YYNGEE. This CDR3 is built from 16 residues. The CDR3 DNA reads TGTGCCAGCAGCCGGGAGCGAGGCGGTCGAGGCGGTGAGCAGTTCTTC. It translates to CASSRERGGRGGEQFF.